This T cell receptor (beta chain) came from a study of T cell responses to AZD1222 COVID-19 vaccine. Study details: The study pooled second doses at about 4 or about 12 weeks. Points from the study as a whole: AZD1222 recipients seropositive at baseline numbered only 6 or 7. Donors skewed white British and female; clonal diversity was possibly underestimated.

The CDR3 consists of 13 residues. Germline V gives CDR1 SGHTA, CDR2 FQGNSA. Trimming left V 1 base short and J 12 bases short, with 15 bases between. Measured with immunoSEQ multiplex PCR; TCRdb has only the in-frame clones, and not every one. This table has about 180,000 clones, around 87% appearing once. In regard to this clone: Antigen unknown.

The source is an adult in good health. This sample comprised peripheral blood, obtained on day 0 of AZD1222 vaccination. The chain uses TRBV7-2 and TRBJ1-2; D unresolved. This CDR3 is CASSLGGSPWNTF. Written as DNA, the CDR3 is TGTGCCAGCAGCTTAGGTGGCAGCCCCTGGAACACCTTC.